The 5 T cell receptor beta chains reported below all come from one sample, sequenced in a study of blood T cell repertoires in COVID-19. This table comes from immunoSEQ multiplex PCR, and its TCRdb copy is limited to in-frame clones, with some not included. The sample has over 250,000 clones; around 90% are singletons. The specimen was PBMCs or T cells enriched from blood (not recorded which). Receptors originate from a woman aged 25 to 39 who had recovered from COVID-19.

The V gene is TRBV5-4, the J gene TRBJ1-6; D call uncertain. Germline values: CDR1 SGHNT, CDR2 YYREEE (reference sequence). Trimming removed 0 bases from V and 3 bases from J, with 4 bases in between. CDR3 length equals 14 residues. CDR3 residues: CASSLDSYNSPLHF. DNA for the CDR3: TGTGCCAGCAGCTTGGACAGCTATAATTCACCCCTCCACTTT.

J is TRBJ2-3 and V is TRBV19; 8 bases agree with TRBD1. The V and J ends lost 6 bases and 0 bases, in that order; junction bases with no gene match: 2. The germline gives CDR1 LNHDA, CDR2 SQIVND (reference sequence). The CDR3 covers 14 residues. The CDR3 DNA reads as TGTGCCAGTAGCCGGACAGGGAGCACAGATACGCAGTATTTT. It encodes CASSRTGSTDTQYF.

The chain carries TRBV19 and TRBJ1-3; 7 nucleotides agree with TRBD1. Germline V gene data show CDR1 as LNHDA and CDR2 as SQIVND (reference sequence). J lost 2 bases, V lost 8 bases, and 12 bases had no gene match. This CDR3 spans 16 amino acids. The DNA for the CDR3 is TGTGCCAGTGCCCTCGACAGGGCATGGCCTGGAAACACCATATATTTT. Translated: CASALDRAWPGNTIYF.

The gene calls are TRBV3-1 (or the pseudogene TRBV3-2) and TRBJ2-1, with a tentative D call TRBD2 (6 bases). From germline, CDR1 is LGHDT and CDR2 YNNKEL (reference sequence). The CDR3 runs 17 residues. V lost 0 bases to trimming and J lost 5 bases, with 17 bases between them. The DNA for the CDR3 is TGTGCCAGCAGCCAAGATCTGGAGGGAAGGAAGAACAATGAGCAGTTCTTC. Amino acid sequence: CASSQDLEGRKNNEQFF.

As concerns this clone: Additional DNA sequences in this sample encode the identical CDR3. V is TRBV27 and J is TRBJ2-1; 10 bases map to TRBD2. Per germline, CDR1 MNHEY and CDR2 SMNVEV (reference sequence). The CDR3 has 14 residues. The V and J ends lost 5 bases and 6 bases, in that order; junction bases with no gene match: 4. In DNA form, the CDR3 reads TGTGCCAGCAGTCTAGCGGGAGATGGCAATGAGCAGTTCTTC. Translation: CASSLAGDGNEQFF.